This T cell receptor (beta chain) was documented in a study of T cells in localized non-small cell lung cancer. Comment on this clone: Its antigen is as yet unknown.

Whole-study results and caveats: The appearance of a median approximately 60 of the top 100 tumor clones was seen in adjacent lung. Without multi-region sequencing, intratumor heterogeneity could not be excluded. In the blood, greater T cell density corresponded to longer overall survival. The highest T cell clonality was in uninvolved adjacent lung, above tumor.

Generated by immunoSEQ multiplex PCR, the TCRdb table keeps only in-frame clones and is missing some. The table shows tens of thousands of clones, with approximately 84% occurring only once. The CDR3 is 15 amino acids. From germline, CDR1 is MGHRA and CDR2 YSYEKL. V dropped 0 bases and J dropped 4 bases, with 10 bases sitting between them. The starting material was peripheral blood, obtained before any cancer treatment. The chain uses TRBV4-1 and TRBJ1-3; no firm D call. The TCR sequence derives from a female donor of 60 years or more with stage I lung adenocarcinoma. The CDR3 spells CASSQENTIGNTIYF. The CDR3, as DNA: TGCGCCAGCAGCCAAGAAAATACAATCGGAAACACCATATATTTT.